Listed below are T cell receptor beta chains from one sample, sequenced in a study of T-cell memory formation after mild COVID-19. MiXCR was run by TCRdb on the 5' RACE reads, yielding one entry per CDR3 protein. The profile shows roughly 320,000 distinct CDR3 sequences, approximately 29% of them singletons. Sequencing was carried out using PBMCs or a T cell subset sorted from them (not recorded which). These receptors all come from an adult woman who had mild COVID-19 (a few samples of this study predate the infection). Cell type and time point are not known. The CDR3 runs from the conserved cysteine through the conserved F or W. Each record gives: V gene, clone size, D gene, J gene, CDR3 protein, CDR3 DNA. The D gene is left open where the match is weak. Expanded clones are given a class, and other clones once, few, many or no size at all.

v_call: TRBV12-3/TRBV12-4; clone_size: -; d_call: -; j_call: TRBJ1-5; cdr3_aa: CASSPRQGSGNQPQHF; cdr3_nt: TGTGCCAGCAGTCCAAGGCAGGGGTCGGGCAATCAGCCCCAGCATTTT
v_call: TRBV4-1; clone_size: -; d_call: -; j_call: TRBJ2-3; cdr3_aa: CASSQGIWEGATDTQYF; cdr3_nt: TGCGCCAGCAGCCAAGGGATTTGGGAAGGGGCGACAGATACGCAGTATTTT
v_call: TRBV5-4; clone_size: -; d_call: TRBD2; j_call: TRBJ2-5; cdr3_aa: CASSSSGGGETQYF; cdr3_nt: TGTGCCAGCAGCTCCTCCGGGGGGGGAGAGACCCAGTACTTC
v_call: TRBV7-9; clone_size: -; d_call: -; j_call: TRBJ2-6; cdr3_aa: CASSPWFSGANVLTF; cdr3_nt: TGTGCCAGCAGCCCTTGGTTTTCTGGGGCCAACGTCCTGACTTTC
v_call: TRBV6-2/TRBV6-3; clone_size: -; d_call: -; j_call: TRBJ2-1; cdr3_aa: CASSYGHGTSYNEQFF; cdr3_nt: TGTGCCAGCAGTTATGGGCACGGAACCTCCTACAATGAGCAGTTCTTC
v_call: TRBV2; clone_size: few; d_call: TRBD2; j_call: TRBJ2-7; cdr3_aa: CASKTGTSGYEQYF; cdr3_nt: TGTGCCAGTAAGACCGGGACTAGCGGCTACGAGCAGTACTTC
v_call: TRBV11-2; clone_size: few; d_call: -; j_call: TRBJ2-2; cdr3_aa: CASSLAYSNTGELFF; cdr3_nt: TGTGCCAGCAGCTTAGCGTACTCGAACACCGGGGAGCTGTTTTTT
v_call: TRBV20-1; clone_size: few; d_call: -; j_call: TRBJ2-3; cdr3_aa: CSARDPMGPTDTQYF; cdr3_nt: TGCAGTGCTAGAGATCCTATGGGGCCCACAGATACGCAGTATTTT
v_call: TRBV12-3/TRBV12-4; clone_size: -; d_call: TRBD2; j_call: TRBJ2-7; cdr3_aa: CASSLGTSGSYYEQYF; cdr3_nt: TGTGCCAGCAGTTTAGGGACTAGCGGGAGCTATTACGAGCAGTACTTC
v_call: TRBV20-1; clone_size: -; d_call: -; j_call: TRBJ1-2; cdr3_aa: CSARVLLLYQGNYGYTF; cdr3_nt: TGCAGTGCTAGAGTCCTTCTCCTTTATCAGGGGAACTATGGCTACACCTTC
v_call: TRBV5-1; clone_size: -; d_call: -; j_call: TRBJ1-2; cdr3_aa: CASSLGGTYGYTF; cdr3_nt: TGCGCCAGCAGCTTGGGAGGCACCTATGGCTACACCTTC
v_call: TRBV27; clone_size: few; d_call: -; j_call: TRBJ2-1; cdr3_aa: CASSWAPTGHNEQFF; cdr3_nt: TGTGCCAGCAGTTGGGCACCTACAGGGCACAATGAGCAGTTCTTC
v_call: TRBV6-1; clone_size: -; d_call: -; j_call: TRBJ1-4; cdr3_aa: CASGWDGGSEKLFF; cdr3_nt: TGTGCCAGCGGCTGGGACGGAGGAAGTGAAAAACTGTTTTTT
v_call: TRBV7-6; clone_size: -; d_call: -; j_call: TRBJ2-3; cdr3_aa: CASSTEDSVGTDTQYF; cdr3_nt: TGTGCCAGCAGCACAGAAGACAGCGTTGGTACAGATACGCAGTATTTT
v_call: TRBV3-1; clone_size: few; d_call: -; j_call: TRBJ2-1; cdr3_aa: CASSQDAGIAREQFF; cdr3_nt: TGTGCCAGCAGCCAAGACGCGGGGATAGCTCGAGAGCAGTTCTTC
v_call: TRBV5-5; clone_size: few; d_call: TRBD1; j_call: TRBJ1-2; cdr3_aa: CASSPWTGEYGYTF; cdr3_nt: TGTGCCAGCAGCCCATGGACAGGGGAGTATGGCTACACCTTC
v_call: TRBV7-6; clone_size: -; d_call: TRBD1; j_call: TRBJ1-3; cdr3_aa: CASSFYPDRGAGNTIYF; cdr3_nt: TGTGCCAGCAGCTTCTACCCCGACAGGGGCGCTGGAAACACCATATATTTT
v_call: TRBV5-1; clone_size: -; d_call: -; j_call: TRBJ2-3; cdr3_aa: CASSLEPPLGDTQYF; cdr3_nt: TGCGCCAGCAGCTTGGAACCCCCGCTGGGAGATACGCAGTATTTT
v_call: TRBV6-5; clone_size: -; d_call: -; j_call: TRBJ1-5; cdr3_aa: CASSWGSFQPQHF; cdr3_nt: TGTGCCAGCAGTTGGGGCAGCTTTCAGCCCCAGCATTTT
v_call: TRBV6-2/TRBV6-3; clone_size: once; d_call: -; j_call: TRBJ1-2; cdr3_aa: CASSFGGLYTF; cdr3_nt: TGTGCCAGCAGTTTCGGGGGCCTCTACACCTTC
v_call: TRBV6-6; clone_size: few; d_call: -; j_call: TRBJ1-1; cdr3_aa: CASSTTGLMNTEAFF; cdr3_nt: TGTGCCAGCAGTACGACAGGCCTCATGAACACTGAAGCTTTCTTT
v_call: TRBV5-1; clone_size: few; d_call: -; j_call: TRBJ2-1; cdr3_aa: CASSGSDYYNEQFF; cdr3_nt: TGCGCCAGCAGCGGGTCGGACTACTACAATGAGCAGTTCTTC